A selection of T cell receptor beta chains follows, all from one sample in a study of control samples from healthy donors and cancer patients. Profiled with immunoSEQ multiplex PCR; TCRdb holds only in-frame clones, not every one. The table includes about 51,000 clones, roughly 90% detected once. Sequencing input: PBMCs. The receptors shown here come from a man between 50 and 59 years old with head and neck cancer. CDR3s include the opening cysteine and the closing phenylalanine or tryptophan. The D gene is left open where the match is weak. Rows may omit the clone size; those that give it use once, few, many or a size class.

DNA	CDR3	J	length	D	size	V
TGTGCCAGCAGCTATACGACAGGGGCCCATGGGGAGCAGTACTTC	CASSYTTGAHGEQYF	TRBJ2-7	15	TRBD1	-	TRBV5-6
TGTGCCAGCAGCCAACCCTCTGGGGCCAACGTCCTGACTTTC	CASSQPSGANVLTF	TRBJ2-6	14	-	-	TRBV3-1/TRBV3-2
TGTGCCACCCTCGAGGGACAGGGACGTATCCATCAGCCCCAGCATTTT	CATLEGQGRIHQPQHF	TRBJ1-5	16	TRBD1	-	TRBV28
TGTGCCAGCAGCAAAGGGGTCGATCTATGGATGAACACTGAAGCTTTCTTT	CASSKGVDLWMNTEAFF	TRBJ1-1	17	-	-	TRBV7-9
TGTGCCAGCAGCTTTGCGTTTTTTTGGCATCATCAGCCCCAGCATTTT	CASSFAFFWHHQPQHF	TRBJ1-5	16	-	-	TRBV3-1/TRBV3-2
TGTGCCAGCACCGACGGAGCGGGTATCTCCTACGAGCAGTACTTC	CASTDGAGISYEQYF	TRBJ2-7	15	-	-	TRBV5-6
TGTGCCAGCAGTTTATCGACAGGGGCTGAAGCTTTCTTT	CASSLSTGAEAFF	TRBJ1-1	13	TRBD1	few	TRBV27
TGCGCCAGCAGCCAAGTGGGACCCCGGTCGAGCACCGGGGAGCTGTTTTTT	CASSQVGPRSSTGELFF	TRBJ2-2	17	-	-	TRBV4-1
TGTGCCAGCAGCTTCGGACAAAACGGGGGCTACACCTTC	CASSFGQNGGYTF	TRBJ1-2	13	-	-	TRBV7-2
TGCAGCGTTGATCCGTGGGGGTTCAATGAGCAGTTCTTC	CSVDPWGFNEQFF	TRBJ2-1	13	-	-	TRBV29-1
TGTGCCAGCAGCCAATCATACCTAACGAACACCGGGGAGCTGTTTTTT	CASSQSYLTNTGELFF	TRBJ2-2	16	-	-	TRBV3-1/TRBV3-2
TGCGCCCGCAGCGGCCAGGGGGGAGGCACTGAAGCTTTCTTT	CARSGQGGGTEAFF	TRBJ1-1	14	TRBD1	-	TRBV5-1
TGTGCTAGTGGTTTGGCCCCAGGGTTGGGCGGGGCAGGGGGCATAGATACGCAGTATTTT	CASGLAPGLGGAGGIDTQYF	TRBJ2-3	20	TRBD1	-	TRBV12-5
TGTGCCAGCAGTGATCTGGGAGCCTACGAGCAGTACTTC	CASSDLGAYEQYF	TRBJ2-7	13	-	-	TRBV25-1
TGTGCCACAAGAGGAGGGGGCACTGAAGCTTTCTTT	CATRGGGTEAFF	TRBJ1-1	12	-	once	TRBV11-2
TGTGCCAGCAGCTCCCTACCCCGGGAGACCCAGTACTTC	CASSSLPRETQYF	TRBJ2-5	13	-	-	TRBV3-1/TRBV3-2
TGTGCCAGCAGCGTAGGAGAACTTAGCTCCTACAATGAGCAGTTCTTC	CASSVGELSSYNEQFF	TRBJ2-1	16	-	few	TRBV9
TGTGCCAGTAGTATTTTTATCAGGGGAGGGGGCACTGAAGCTTTCTTT	CASSIFIRGGGTEAFF	TRBJ1-1	16	-	-	TRBV19
TGTGCCAGCAGTGCACTGGGACAGAGCGGGGTACAAGAGACCCAGTACTTC	CASSALGQSGVQETQYF	TRBJ2-5	17	-	-	TRBV7-9
TGTGCCAGCAGCGAGTCAGGTTATGGCTACACCTTC	CASSESGYGYTF	TRBJ1-2	12	-	-	TRBV9
TGTGCCAGCAGTTTATCGAGTGGCGGCCGGACAGGGAGGGAGACCCAGTACTTC	CASSLSSGGRTGRETQYF	TRBJ2-5	18	TRBD1	-	TRBV27
TGCGCCAGCAGCCCACGGTCGAGGACTAGCGGGGGACAATACTACAATGAGCAGTTCTTC	CASSPRSRTSGGQYYNEQFF	TRBJ2-1	20	TRBD2	-	TRBV4-1
TGCGCCAGCAGCCAAGACTGGACGGGCTCCTACGAGCAGTACTTC	CASSQDWTGSYEQYF	TRBJ2-7	15	-	-	TRBV4-3
TGTGCCAGCTCCCGGGGTGCAGGAGAGACCCAGTACTTC	CASSRGAGETQYF	TRBJ2-5	13	-	-	TRBV18
TGTGCCAGCAGCGTAGGCGGGGACAGAAGCTCCTACGAGCAGTACTTC	CASSVGGDRSSYEQYF	TRBJ2-7	16	-	-	TRBV9
TGTGCCAGCAGCCCGAGGTCCTCTGGGGCCAACGTCCTGACTTTC	CASSPRSSGANVLTF	TRBJ2-6	15	-	-	TRBV7-3
TGTGCCAGCAGTTTACGACAGGGGGGTTTGCTTAACACTGAAGCTTTCTTT	CASSLRQGGLLNTEAFF	TRBJ1-1	17	TRBD1	-	TRBV28
TGCGCCAGCAGTCAATCCCGAGTACCAGAGACCCAGTACTTC	CASSQSRVPETQYF	TRBJ2-5	14	-	once	TRBV23-1
TGCGCCAGCAGCCAAGATGTGGGACACACCCAGCCGTACTTC	CASSQDVGHTQPYF	TRBJ2-7	14	-	-	TRBV4-3
TGTGCCAGCAGCCAAGGGGCCTTGTCCCTCCACTTT	CASSQGALSLHF	TRBJ1-6	12	-	-	TRBV3-1/TRBV3-2
TGTGCCAGCAGTTTGGACAGGGGTGGTACAGATACGCAGTATTTT	CASSLDRGGTDTQYF	TRBJ2-3	15	TRBD1	-	TRBV2
TGTGCCAGCAGCCGAGGGGTCACGGGGGCCAACGTCCTGACTTTC	CASSRGVTGANVLTF	TRBJ2-6	15	-	-	TRBV7-6
TGTGCCAGCAAATTACAGGGTGTAACCGGGGAGCTGTTTTTT	CASKLQGVTGELFF	TRBJ2-2	14	-	-	TRBV2
TGTGCCAGCAGCTCCCAGCCGGGGGGCTTCCACGAGCAGTACTTC	CASSSQPGGFHEQYF	TRBJ2-7	15	-	-	TRBV3-1/TRBV3-2
TGTGCCAGCAGCCGAGCAGGGGGTCGGGCGGCGGGGACCCAGTACTTC	CASSRAGGRAAGTQYF	TRBJ2-5	16	TRBD1	-	TRBV27